This T cell receptor (beta chain) comes out of a study of OX40 agonist ivuxolimab in advanced cancers. Study context: Those enrolled were about 80% male, with a mean age of around 60 years and ages from roughly 20 to 85. Whole-study results and caveats: It was not determined which antigens were specifically recognized by the peripheral T cells that had undergone clonal expansion.

Cycle 7 day 1, cycle 4 day 1, and baseline were the timepoints at which blood was sampled. Note on this clone: Antigen specificity is unknown.

Some clones are missing from TCRdb's copy, which holds only in-frame ones; the method was immunoSEQ multiplex PCR. The sample lists around 140,000 clones, about 93% occurring once. V was clipped by 6 bases and J by 4 bases; unmatched bases: 6. This CDR3 region has 14 residues. Germline CDR1 and CDR2: KGHSH and LQKENI. This specimen consisted of CD4+ or CD8+ T cells sorted from blood, obtained in a trial of the OX40 agonist ivuxolimab. The chain uses TRBV18 and TRBJ1-1; 9 bases fit TRBD1. The TCR sequence derives from an adult with an advanced solid tumor such as melanoma, head and neck, liver or kidney cancer. CDR3 sequence (DNA): TGTGCCAGCTCTCTAGGACAGGGGTCCACTGAAGCTTTCTTT. It is translated as CASSLGQGSTEAFF.